Here is one T cell receptor (beta chain) with its context. It lacks a known antigen. Qualities for individual bases were not recorded, and no much larger clone is one base off. Whole blood was collected in K2EDTA tubes by collaborating institutions according to the institutions' own protocols. For TCRbeta analysis, collaborators shipped samples as frozen whole blood, isolated PBMCs, or DNA extracted from either of those sample types. The data derive from a study of blood T cell repertoires in COVID-19 (TCRdb year 2020). The study in broad terms: Samples from collaborators originated in the United States, Italy and Spain and spanned both the acute and convalescent phases of COVID-19. Where available, HLA class I and class II types were taken from metadata supplied by the sample provider and were not determined by assay-based typing. The sample metadata nearly always contained a de-identified subject ID, COVID-19 status, age in years and sex. Subjects who had been exposed to COVID-19, were actively infected with it, or had recovered from it provided the deeply sampled blood TCRbeta repertoires that made up the dataset. The repertoires were made available in a free public database intended to serve as a resource for research on the immune response to SARS-CoV-2. The samples were drawn from two sources: the first 160 participants of the ongoing ImmuneRACE study, and 950 to 1,500 subjects contributed by 6 global collaborators. The material from the prospective study consisted of cDNA or gDNA derived from T cells, B-cell-depleted T cells, or PBMCs.

Results the study describes overall, beyond this receptor: The quantity of clinical and demographic metadata differed by source and by participant and was supplied without curation.

TCRbeta CDR3 regions were amplified from genomic DNA using the immunoSEQ Assay, a bias-controlled multiplex PCR. In the paper's pipeline: Nucleated cell counts per sample were estimated from amplification of reference gene primers within the assay. To quantify the absolute abundance of each unique TCRbeta CDR3 rearrangement, sequence reads were collapsed and filtered. Productive Simpson clonality was computed per sample as the square root of Simpson's diversity index over productive rearrangements. Entries here come from immuneACCESS through TCRdb and include only in-frame sequences with V and J called. Some clones fail to appear in such tables; in the studies checked, an unresolved V gene covers under half of the shortfall, and the cause of the remainder is unknown. V and J calls and clone size are those listed in that table; D and trimming were worked out from the DNA. The table for this sample lists approximately 49,000 clones; roughly 80% of them were counted only once. Of the sample, roughly 2.5% is held by the ten largest clones.

Sequencing used peripheral blood. The source is a man aged 50 or older with acute or convalescent COVID-19.

The DNA reads as follows: TGTGCCTGGAGTGTACAGGCCGCGTATAATTCACCCCTCCACTTT. It specifies CAWSVQAAYNSPLHF. The V and J genes are TRBV30 and TRBJ1-6; the D gene is possibly TRBD1, with 5 bases matching. V loses 0 bases of germline sequence and J loses 4 bases, and the interval between the two ends is 10 bases. Including the terminal cysteine and phenylalanine, the CDR3 comprises 15 residues. The retained sequence is limited to the CDR3, 45 bases, with the frame set at the first base. CDR1 and CDR2 were assigned from the germline V gene (reference sequence) as GTSNPN and SVGIG.